This TCR beta chain was captured in a study of cytomegalovirus exposure and HLA in healthy donors. As for this clone: The antigen is undetermined.

The primer mix had 60 Vbeta and 13 Jbeta primers. The data were produced by immunoSEQ multiplex PCR, yet TCRdb's version contains in-frame clones alone and is incomplete. The table has 140,000 to 150,000 clones, approximately 84% seen once. Overall study findings and caveats: Earlier analysis looked at TCR beta V segments, and most were productive about 87% or about 30% of the time. Exclusion applied to some V segments, including TRBV6-2 and TRBV6-3, as they were indistinguishable.

This CDR3 has 12 amino acids. V shed 5 bases and J shed 0 bases, with 5 bases lying between them. Germline assignment: CDR1 GTSNPN and CDR2 SVGIG (reference sequence). The sequencing input was PBMCs. The TCR originated in a woman aged 60-70 years in good health and CMV-seropositive. This chain uses TRBV30 with TRBJ1-3; no clear D. CDR3 residues: CAWADSGNTIYF. DNA for the CDR3: TGTGCCTGGGCGGACTCTGGAAACACCATATATTTT.